This paragraph covers one T cell receptor (beta chain) sequence. This clone's antigen is unknown. No qualities accompany the bases; no much larger clone lies one base away. The data originate from a study of PD-L1 blockade in urothelial cancer (dated by TCRdb to the late 2010s). Looking at the study overall: All patients started therapy in about 2014 and received atezolizumab 1,200 mg intravenously every 3 weeks. About nine tenths of the roughly 29 patients were males with bladder-origin urothelial cancer, and about 65% of the roughly 30 reported a prior smoking history. An ECOG performance status of 0 or 1 was recorded for the patients, and 0 to 3 prior chemotherapy regimens had been received by the patients. Blood samples were analyzed 3 weeks after the start of treatment (second dose) and 6 weeks after the start of treatment. A median of about 140,000 T cells and 80,000 or so unique TCRs was obtained from blood samples, and a median clonality of approximately 0.086 was observed. An exploratory multi-omic analysis was conducted of the somatic, immune and clinical correlates of response to PD-L1 blockade with atezolizumab in urothelial cancer. Pretreatment tumor samples, along with matched peripheral blood serially collected before and after atezolizumab treatment, were subjected to TCR sequencing. Durable clinical benefit was defined as a progression-free survival longer than 6 months, and TCR features were additionally tested against progression-free survival and overall survival. In the same patients who had TCR sequencing, pretreatment tumors also underwent whole exome sequencing and RNA sequencing. About 10 patients achieved durable clinical benefit and some 21 did not. Some 30 patients had pretreatment blood TCR-seq, roughly 24 had at least one posttreatment blood collection, and roughly 24 had tumor TCR-seq.

Each PCR received spiked-in synthetic TCR analog templates so that absolute template abundance could be estimated from read counts. The immunoSEQ assay used bias-controlled V and J gene primers to amplify TCRbeta CDR3 regions from genomic DNA. Sequencing of rearranged TCRbeta segments was done at approximately 20X coverage. Processing in the source paper ran as follows. Clustering was used to correct sequencing errors, and CDR3s were annotated against IMGT so that V, D and J genes could be assigned. Only productive TCRbeta rearrangements were used in downstream analyses, excluding out-of-frame or stop-codon sequences. To compute clonality, Shannon entropy was normalized by the log of the number of unique productive sequences and then subtracted from one. Fisher's exact test with Benjamini-Hochberg correction, using a cutoff of adjusted p below 0.01, was how clones that differed between time points or between blood and tumor were identified. TCRdb holds this immuneACCESS table with in-frame rearrangements only. Some clones are missing; in checked studies, unresolved V genes explain under half, and the rest has no known cause. The DNA was the basis for D and trimming; V, J and clone size are from that table. Recorded for this sample are about 90,000 clones; 75% to 90% of them occurred a single time. Over 7.5% of the sample lies in the top ten.

The intended sense of this specimen's time point label: peripheral blood 6 weeks after treatment start. The cohort included about 30 patients with locally advanced or metastatic urothelial carcinoma who were treated at Memorial Sloan Kettering on a trial protocol. Peripheral blood mononuclear cells were collected pretreatment and during treatment, with between 1 and 8 total time points obtained per patient. The Qiagen DNeasy Blood extraction kit was used to purify genomic DNA from total PBMCs and tumor samples. PBMCs were collected pretreatment and during treatment and were isolated and stored as previously described. Summary of the overall study and its limitations: A pretreatment peripheral blood TCR clonality below the median was linked to improved progression-free and overall survival. Because of the small sample size (n of about 30) and the many exploratory analyses performed, the results are intended to be regarded as hypothesis-generating. Patients with durable benefit showed greater expansion of tumor-associated TCR clones in peripheral blood 3 weeks after starting treatment (n = 22, p = 0.022).

The origin of this receptor is a man between 65 and 85 years old with urothelial cancer. The sample here was PBMCs, taken around atezolizumab (anti-PD-L1) treatment.

The sequenced DNA is TGCGCCAGCAGCCTCGACGGGGGGACGGACACCGGGGAGCTGTTTTTT. Its protein is CASSLDGGTDTGELFF. The sequence is built from TRBV4-1 and TRBJ2-2, with 7 middle bases fitting TRBD2. Counted from cysteine to phenylalanine, this CDR3 has 16 amino acids. Of all the DNA, just the CDR3 is kept, 48 bases in frame from base 1. CDR1 and CDR2, looked up from the germline V gene, are MGHRA and YSYEKL. The germline V and J ends show losses of 4 bases and 3 bases respectively, and no gene match explains 8 bases of the junction.